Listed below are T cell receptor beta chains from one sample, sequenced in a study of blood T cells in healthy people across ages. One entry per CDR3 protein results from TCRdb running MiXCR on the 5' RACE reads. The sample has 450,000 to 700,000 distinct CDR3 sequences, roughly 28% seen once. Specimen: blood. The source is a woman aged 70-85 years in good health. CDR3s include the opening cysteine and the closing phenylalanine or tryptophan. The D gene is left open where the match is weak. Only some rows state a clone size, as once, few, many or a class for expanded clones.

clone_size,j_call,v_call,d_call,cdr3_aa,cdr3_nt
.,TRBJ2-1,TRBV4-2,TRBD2,CASSLEWAGVYNEQFF,TGTGCCAGCAGCCTCGAATGGGCGGGGGTCTACAATGAGCAGTTCTTC
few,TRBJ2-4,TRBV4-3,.,CASSPLGGNSKNIQYF,TGCGCCAGCAGCCCCCTAGGAGGGAATTCCAAAAACATTCAGTACTTC
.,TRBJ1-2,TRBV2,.,CASSAEEIGGYTF,TGTGCCAGCAGTGCAGAAGAAATAGGAGGCTACACCTTC
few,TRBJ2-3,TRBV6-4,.,CASSDRRGAGDTQYF,TGTGCCAGCAGTGACCGGAGGGGGGCTGGTGATACGCAGTATTTT
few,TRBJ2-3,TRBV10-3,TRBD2,CAISDGTSGDTQYF,TGTGCCATCAGTGATGGGACTAGCGGGGATACGCAGTATTTT
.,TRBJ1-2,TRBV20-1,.,CSGSGGSYGYTF,TGCAGTGGTTCGGGGGGATCCTATGGCTACACCTTC
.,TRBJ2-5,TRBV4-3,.,CASSQDTGATQYF,TGCGCCAGCAGCCAAGATACGGGAGCGACCCAGTACTTC
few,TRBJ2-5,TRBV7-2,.,CASSPSFTQYF,TGTGCCAGCAGCCCGTCTTTTACCCAGTACTTC
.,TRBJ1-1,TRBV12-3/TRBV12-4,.,CAGSPRDSEAFF,TGTGCCGGCAGTCCCCGGGACTCTGAAGCTTTCTTT
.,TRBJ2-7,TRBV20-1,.,CSALSSYEQYF,TGCAGTGCCTTAAGCTCCTACGAGCAGTACTTC
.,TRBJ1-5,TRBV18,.,CASSPADSGQPQHF,TGTGCCAGCTCGCCAGCTGACAGCGGTCAGCCCCAGCATTTT
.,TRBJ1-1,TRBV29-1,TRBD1,CSVDISGQGGNTEAFF,TGCAGCGTTGATATCTCGGGACAGGGGGGGAACACTGAAGCTTTCTTT
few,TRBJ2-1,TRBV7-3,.,CASSSATHNEQFF,TGTGCCAGCAGCTCCGCAACCCACAATGAGCAGTTCTTC
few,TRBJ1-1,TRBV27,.,CASSGQGLFRTEAFF,TGTGCCAGCAGCGGCCAGGGATTGTTTAGGACTGAAGCTTTCTTT
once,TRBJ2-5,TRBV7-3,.,CASSLSGRQTQYF,TGTGCCAGCAGCTTAAGTGGCAGACAGACCCAGTACTTC
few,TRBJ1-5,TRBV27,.,CASSLRRAPNQPQHF,TGTGCCAGCAGTTTACGCAGGGCCCCGAATCAGCCCCAGCATTTT
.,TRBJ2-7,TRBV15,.,CATSRFPGGGYEQYF,TGTGCCACCAGCAGATTCCCCGGCGGAGGCTACGAGCAGTACTTC
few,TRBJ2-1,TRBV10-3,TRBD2,CAISERSRGGQINEQFF,TGTGCCATCAGTGAGCGGTCTCGGGGGGGCCAGATAAATGAGCAGTTCTTC
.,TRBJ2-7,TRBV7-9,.,CASSPDGAAYEQYF,TGTGCCAGCAGCCCAGACGGGGCAGCCTACGAGCAGTACTTC
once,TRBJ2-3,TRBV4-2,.,CASSQEGPTQYF,TGTGCCAGCAGCCAAGAGGGCCCTACGCAGTATTTT
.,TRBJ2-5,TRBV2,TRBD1,CASRATGVGETQYF,TGTGCCAGCAGAGCGACAGGGGTCGGGGAGACCCAGTACTTC
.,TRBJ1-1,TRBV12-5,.,CASGLTGPSSTEAFF,TGTGCTAGTGGTTTAACCGGGCCCTCGAGCACTGAAGCTTTCTTT
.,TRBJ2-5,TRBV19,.,CASKKWPVQEETQYF,TGTGCCAGTAAGAAGTGGCCCGTCCAAGAAGAGACCCAGTACTTC
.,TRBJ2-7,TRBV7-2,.,CASSSDPPDYEQYF,TGTGCCAGCAGCTCGGACCCTCCAGACTACGAGCAGTACTTC
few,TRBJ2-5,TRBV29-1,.,CSVVEGPPDEQYF,TGCAGCGTTGTTGAGGGACCCCCGGATGAGCAGTACTTC
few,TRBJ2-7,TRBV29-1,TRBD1,CSVDPGGIDEQYF,TGCAGCGTTGATCCAGGGGGTATCGACGAGCAGTACTTC
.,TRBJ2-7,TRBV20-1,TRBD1,CSARVPDREGEQYF,TGCAGTGCTAGAGTCCCGGACAGGGAAGGCGAGCAGTACTTC
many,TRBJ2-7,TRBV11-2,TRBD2,CASSLAPWGGFTYSYEQYF,TGTGCCAGCAGCTTAGCCCCCTGGGGGGGGTTCACTTATTCCTACGAGCAGTACTTC
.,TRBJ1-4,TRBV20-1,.,CSASGPLQVEKLFF,TGCAGTGCTAGTGGGCCACTACAGGTGGAAAAACTGTTTTTT